This T cell receptor beta chain was captured in a study of cytomegalovirus exposure and HLA in healthy donors. In the study overall: Approximately 85 million unique TCRs from HLA-typed donors made up an early data release.

Study-wide findings and caveats: A later analysis linked a missense DCLRE1C variant to TCR beta V- and J-gene trimming. TCR association rates varied by HLA locus in a later analysis, with DRB1 highest and HLA-C lowest.

The PCR had 60 Vbeta and 13 Jbeta primers. Method: immunoSEQ multiplex PCR; TCRdb's copy keeps in-frame clones and lacks some. The table lists more than 140,000 clones, around four fifths of them singletons. The table lists this clone with a count of one. Its target is not known. The CDR3 contains 11 residues. Between the trimmed V and J ends, which lost 6 bases and 5 bases, there was a span of 4 bases. Germline CDR1 MDHEN, CDR2 SYDVKM. The sequence was collected from a woman in her thirties or forties in good health and CMV-seronegative. The material sequenced was PBMCs. The chain is built from TRBV28 and TRBJ2-2; D ambiguous. The CDR3 DNA is TGTGCCAGCAGCACAACCGGGGAGCTGTTTTTT. It is translated as CASSTTGELFF. Looking up the rest from reference TRBV28 and TRBJ2-2 gives the full variable domain: DVKVTQSSRYLVKRTGEKVFLECVQDMDHENMFWYRQDPGLGLRLIYFSYDVKMKEKGDIPEGYSVSREKKERFSLILESASTNQTSMYLCASSTTGELFFGEGSRLTVL.